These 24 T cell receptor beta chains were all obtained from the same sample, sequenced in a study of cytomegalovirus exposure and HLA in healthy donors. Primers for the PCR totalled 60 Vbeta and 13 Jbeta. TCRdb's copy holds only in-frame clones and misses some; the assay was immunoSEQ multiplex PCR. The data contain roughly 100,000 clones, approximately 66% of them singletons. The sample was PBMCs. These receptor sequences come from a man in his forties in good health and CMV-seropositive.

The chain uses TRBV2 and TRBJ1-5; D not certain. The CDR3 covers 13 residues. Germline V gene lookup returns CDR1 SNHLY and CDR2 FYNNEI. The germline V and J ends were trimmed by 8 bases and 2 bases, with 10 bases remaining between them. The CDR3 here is CASQRVGNQPQHF. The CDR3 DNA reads TGTGCCAGCCAGAGGGTAGGCAATCAGCCCCAGCATTTT.

DNA for the CDR3: TGCAGCGTTGAAAGTTTTGACATTTCCTCTGGGGCCAACGTCCTGACTTTC. This sequence encodes CSVESFDISSGANVLTF. The rearrangement uses TRBV29-1 and TRBJ2-6; D is undetermined. The V gene lost 2 bases and the J gene lost 0 bases, with 14 bases spanning the gap. The CDR3 is 17 amino acids. Germline V lookup: CDR1 SQVTM, CDR2 ANQGSEA.

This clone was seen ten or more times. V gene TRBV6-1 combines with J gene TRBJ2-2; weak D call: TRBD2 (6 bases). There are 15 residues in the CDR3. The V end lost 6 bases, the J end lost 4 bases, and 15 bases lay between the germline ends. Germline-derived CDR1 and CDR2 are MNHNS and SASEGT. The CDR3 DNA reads TGTGCCAGCAGACCAAGCGGGCAGCTCACCGGGGAGCTGTTTTTT. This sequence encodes CASRPSGQLTGELFF.

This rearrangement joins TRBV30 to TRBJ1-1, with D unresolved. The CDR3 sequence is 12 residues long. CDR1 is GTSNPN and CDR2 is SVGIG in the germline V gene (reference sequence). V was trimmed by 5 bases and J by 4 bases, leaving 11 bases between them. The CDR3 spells CAWEHAATEAFF. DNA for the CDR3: TGTGCCTGGGAACACGCTGCCACTGAAGCTTTCTTT.

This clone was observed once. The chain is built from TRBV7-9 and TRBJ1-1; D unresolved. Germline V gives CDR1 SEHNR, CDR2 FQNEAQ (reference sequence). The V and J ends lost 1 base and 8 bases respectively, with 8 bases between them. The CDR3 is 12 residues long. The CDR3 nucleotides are TGTGCCAGCAGCTTAGAAGCTGCCGAAGCTTTCTTT. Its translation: CASSLEAAEAFF.

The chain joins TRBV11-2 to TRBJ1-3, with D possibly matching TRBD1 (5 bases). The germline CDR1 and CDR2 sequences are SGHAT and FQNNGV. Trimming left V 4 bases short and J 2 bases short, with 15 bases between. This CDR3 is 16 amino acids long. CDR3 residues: CASSSSARDAGNTIYF. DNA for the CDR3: TGTGCCAGCAGCTCGTCAGCCAGGGATGCTGGAAACACCATATATTTT.

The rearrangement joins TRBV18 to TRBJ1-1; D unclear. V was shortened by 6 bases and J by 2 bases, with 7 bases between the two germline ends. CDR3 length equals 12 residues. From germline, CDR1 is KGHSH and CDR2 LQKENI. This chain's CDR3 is CASSPGNTEAFF. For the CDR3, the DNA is TGTGCCAGCTCTCCGGGAAACACTGAAGCTTTCTTT.

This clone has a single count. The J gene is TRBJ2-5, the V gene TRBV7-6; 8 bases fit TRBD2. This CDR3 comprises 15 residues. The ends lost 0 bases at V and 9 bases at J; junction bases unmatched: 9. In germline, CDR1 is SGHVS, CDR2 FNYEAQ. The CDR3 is CASSLARTSPGAQYF. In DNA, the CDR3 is TGTGCCAGCAGCTTAGCGCGGACTAGCCCGGGGGCCCAGTACTTC.

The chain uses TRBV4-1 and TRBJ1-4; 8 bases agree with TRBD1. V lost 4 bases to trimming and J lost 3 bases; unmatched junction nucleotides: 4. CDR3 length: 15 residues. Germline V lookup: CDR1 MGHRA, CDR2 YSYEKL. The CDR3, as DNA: TGCGCCAGCAGCCTTATACAGGGGGCTAATGAAAAACTGTTTTTT. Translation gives CASSLIQGANEKLFF.

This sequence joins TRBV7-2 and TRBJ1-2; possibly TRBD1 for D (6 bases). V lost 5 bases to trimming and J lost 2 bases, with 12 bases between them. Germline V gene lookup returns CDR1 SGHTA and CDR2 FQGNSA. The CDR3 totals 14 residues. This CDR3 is CASSTIRGNYGYTF. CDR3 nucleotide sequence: TGTGCCAGCAGCACAATCAGGGGAAACTATGGCTACACCTTC.

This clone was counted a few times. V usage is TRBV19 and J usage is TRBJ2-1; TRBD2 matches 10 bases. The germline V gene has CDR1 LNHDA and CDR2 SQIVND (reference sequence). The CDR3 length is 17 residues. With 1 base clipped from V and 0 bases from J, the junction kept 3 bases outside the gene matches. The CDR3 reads CASSIGLAGSSYNEQFF. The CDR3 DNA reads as TGTGCCAGTAGTATAGGACTAGCGGGTAGCTCCTACAATGAGCAGTTCTTC.

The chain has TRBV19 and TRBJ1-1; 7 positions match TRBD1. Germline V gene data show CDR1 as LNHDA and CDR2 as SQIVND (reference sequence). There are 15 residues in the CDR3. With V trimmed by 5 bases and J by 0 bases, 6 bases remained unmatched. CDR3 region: CASSAGQVLNTEAFF. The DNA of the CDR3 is TGTGCCAGTAGTGCCGGACAGGTCTTGAACACTGAAGCTTTCTTT.

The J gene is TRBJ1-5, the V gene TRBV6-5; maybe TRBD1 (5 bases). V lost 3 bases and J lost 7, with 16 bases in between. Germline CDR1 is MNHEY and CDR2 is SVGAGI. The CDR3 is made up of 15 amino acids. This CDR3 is CASSYSAGGKQPQHF. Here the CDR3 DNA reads TGTGCCAGCAGTTATTCCGCTGGGGGGAAACAGCCCCAGCATTTT.

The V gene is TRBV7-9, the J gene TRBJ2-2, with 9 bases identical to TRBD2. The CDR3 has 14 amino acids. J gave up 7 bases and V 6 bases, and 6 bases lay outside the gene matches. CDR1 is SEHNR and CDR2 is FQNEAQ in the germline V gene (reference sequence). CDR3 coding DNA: TGTGCCAGCAGGCATACTAGCGGGTACGGGGAGCTGTTTTTT. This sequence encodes CASRHTSGYGELFF.

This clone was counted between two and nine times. The CDR3 region is CASSSPPRYEQYF. The CDR3 DNA reads TGTGCCAGCAGCTCCCCTCCCCGCTACGAGCAGTACTTC. The J gene is TRBJ2-7, the V gene TRBV14, with D hard to call. Germline CDR1 is SGHDN and CDR2 is FVKESK. The V gene lost 5 bases and the J gene lost 3 bases, with 11 bases spanning the gap. The CDR3 loop spans 13 amino acids.

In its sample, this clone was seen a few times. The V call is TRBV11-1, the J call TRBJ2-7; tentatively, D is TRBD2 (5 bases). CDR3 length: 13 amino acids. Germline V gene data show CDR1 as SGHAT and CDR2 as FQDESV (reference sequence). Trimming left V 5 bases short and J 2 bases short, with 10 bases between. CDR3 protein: CASSRTRPYEQYF. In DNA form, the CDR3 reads TGTGCCAGCAGCCGGACTCGCCCCTACGAGCAGTACTTC.

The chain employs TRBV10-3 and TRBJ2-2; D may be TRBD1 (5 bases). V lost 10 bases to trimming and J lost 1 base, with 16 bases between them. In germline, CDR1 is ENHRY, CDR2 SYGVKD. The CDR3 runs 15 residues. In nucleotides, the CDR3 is TGTGCCACAGGTTTGACAGCTGGGAACACCGGGGAGCTGTTTTTT. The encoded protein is CATGLTAGNTGELFF.

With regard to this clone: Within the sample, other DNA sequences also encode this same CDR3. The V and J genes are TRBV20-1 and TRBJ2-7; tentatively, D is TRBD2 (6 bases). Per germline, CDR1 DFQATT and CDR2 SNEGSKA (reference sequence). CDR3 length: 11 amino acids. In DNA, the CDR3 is TGCAGTGCCATGACTAGTAACGAGCAGTACGTT. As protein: CSAMTSNEQYV.

The CDR3 region is CASSLKTGREKLFF. As DNA, the CDR3 is TGTGCCAGCAGTTTAAAGACAGGTCGAGAAAAACTGTTTTTT. The chain couples TRBV6-5 to TRBJ1-4; a possible D gene is TRBD1 (6 bases). The germline CDR1 and CDR2 sequences are MNHEY and SVGAGI. CDR3 length equals 14 residues. Trimming stripped 4 bases from V and 8 bases from J, with 14 bases between.

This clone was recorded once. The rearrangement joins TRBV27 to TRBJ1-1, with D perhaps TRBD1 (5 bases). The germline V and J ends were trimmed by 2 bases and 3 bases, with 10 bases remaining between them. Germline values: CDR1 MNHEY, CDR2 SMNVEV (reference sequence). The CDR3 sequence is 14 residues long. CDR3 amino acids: CASSLDGDYTEAFF. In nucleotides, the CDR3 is TGTGCCAGCAGTTTAGACGGGGACTACACTGAAGCTTTCTTT.

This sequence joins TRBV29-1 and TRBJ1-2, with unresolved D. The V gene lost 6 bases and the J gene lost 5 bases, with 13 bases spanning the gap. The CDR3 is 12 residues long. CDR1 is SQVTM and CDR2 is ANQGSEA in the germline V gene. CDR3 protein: CSVHLPDYGYTF. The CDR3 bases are TGCAGCGTCCACTTGCCCGATTATGGCTACACCTTC.

CDR3 in DNA: TGTGCCTGCGACGGGGTCTCTGGAAACACCATATATTTT. Translating it yields CACDGVSGNTIYF. The chain is built from TRBV30 and TRBJ1-3; D is uncertain. The germline V gene encodes CDR1 GTSNPN and CDR2 SVGIG (reference sequence). CDR3 length equals 13 residues. V gave up 6 bases and J gave up 0 bases, with 9 bases separating them. Combining the CDR3 with reference TRBV30 and TRBJ1-3 gives the whole variable domain SQTIHQWPATLVQPVGSPLSLECTVEGTSNPNLYWYRQAAGRGLQLLFYSVGIGQISSEVPQNLSASRPQDRQFILSSKKLLLSDSGFYLCACDGVSGNTIYFGEGSWLTVV.

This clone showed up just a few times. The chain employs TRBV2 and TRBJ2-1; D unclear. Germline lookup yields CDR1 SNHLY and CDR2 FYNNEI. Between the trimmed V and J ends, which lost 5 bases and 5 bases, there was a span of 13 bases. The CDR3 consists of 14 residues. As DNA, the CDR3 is TGTGCCAGCAGTAGCTCGTCTGCCGACAATGAGCAGTTCTTC. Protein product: CASSSSSADNEQFF.

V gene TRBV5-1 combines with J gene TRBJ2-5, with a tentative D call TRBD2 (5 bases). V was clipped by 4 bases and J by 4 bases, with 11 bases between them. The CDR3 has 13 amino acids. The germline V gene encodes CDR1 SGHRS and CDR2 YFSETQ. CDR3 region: CASSRTERETQYF. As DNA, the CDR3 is TGCGCCAGCAGCAGGACTGAGCGAGAGACCCAGTACTTC.